The present TCR beta chain was sequenced within a study of tumor T cells in aggressive B-cell lymphoma. The germline V and J ends were trimmed by 3 bases and 1 base, with 9 bases remaining between them. This CDR3 contains 14 residues. The germline CDR1 and CDR2 sequences are LNHDA and SQIVND (reference sequence). This table comes from immunoSEQ multiplex PCR, and its TCRdb copy is limited to in-frame clones, with some not included. The sample yields fewer than 3,000 clones, less than 95% seen once. The sample was tumor tissue. The chain carries TRBV19 and TRBJ1-1, with D uncertain. This clonotype was obtained from an adult with diffuse large B cell lymphoma. The CDR3 coding sequence is TGTGCCAGTAGTATCCCCCTCCGGAACACTGAAGCTTTCTTT. Translated, it gives CASSIPLRNTEAFF.